Following are 8 T cell receptor beta chains from one sample sequenced in a study of T cells expressing NK-cell markers (TCRdb year 2020). The method was 5' RACE. TCRdb names Illumina HiSeq 2000 as the instrument used. Once TCRdb had reprocessed the reads, it stored one entry per CDR3 protein sequence and supplied no DNA. This sample's table has entries for roughly 160,000 distinct CDR3 sequences. In total, the top ten clones hold 20% to 25% of the sample. Sequencing was done on a sample of blood T cells: a sorted CD56 or NKG2C T cell subset, CD4+ or CD8+ T cells, or bulk PBMC T cells (not recorded which). These TCRs come from a man between 18 and 69 years old in good health.

The chain recombines TRBV20-1 with TRBJ2-7; the TCRdb call, TRBD2, lacks DNA for checking. Germline CDR1 reads DFQATT; CDR2 reads SNEGSKA (reference sequence). The CDR3 extends over 15 amino acids. The CDR3 here is CSARDSGLYSYEQYF.

This chain links TRBV7-3 with TRBJ2-3; TCRdb proposes TRBD1, but this gene call is untestable without DNA. There are 17 residues in the CDR3. Germline V CDR1 and CDR2: SGHTA, FQGTGA. CDR3 loop: CASSLDPAGVSTDTQYF.

The V call is TRBV7-9, the J call TRBJ2-7; TCRdb outputs TRBD1, but without DNA this stays unchecked. Germline lookup yields CDR1 SEHNR and CDR2 FQNEAQ (reference sequence). There are 15 residues in the CDR3. CDR3 region: CASSLGPAGSYEQYF.

The chain employs TRBV4-2 and TRBJ1-5; TCRdb picks TRBD1, but there is no DNA to check that call. Germline V gives CDR1 LGHNA, CDR2 YNFKEQ. The CDR3 runs to 16 residues. CDR3 loop: CASSQENRAVSQPQHF.

The chain links TRBV12-5 to TRBJ2-5; TCRdb's D call of TRBD1 is untestable without DNA. Germline V gene data show CDR1 as LGHNT and CDR2 as FRNRAP. The CDR3 sequence is 16 residues long. The CDR3 loop reads CASGSSIGTGQETQYF.

This chain joins TRBV15 and TRBJ1-1; the TCRdb D gene call, TRBD1, has no DNA to confirm it. Germline V gene data show CDR1 as LNHNV and CDR2 as YYDKDF (reference sequence). The CDR3 is made up of 15 amino acids. CDR3 amino acids: CATSTWDRLNTEAFF.

The chain uses TRBV11-2 and TRBJ2-7; the D call from TCRdb, TRBD1, cannot be confirmed without DNA. Germline V lookup: CDR1 SGHAT, CDR2 FQNNGV. This CDR3 region has 16 residues. The CDR3 region is CASSLVFPGTAYEQYF.

This chain connects TRBV12-3 or TRBV12-4 to TRBJ2-2. CDR3 size: 14 residues. The CDR3 region is CASSLQPNTGELFF.